These T cell receptor beta chains were read from a single sample in a study of Ad26.COV2.S vaccination and SARS-CoV-2 variants. Only in-frame clones appear in the TCRdb table, and some are missing; sequencing was by immunoSEQ multiplex PCR. The sample records 290,000 or so clones, about 90% being singletons. The material sequenced was peripheral blood, taken in a trial of Ad26.COV2.S vaccine versus placebo. Source of these receptors: a person between 18 and 60 years old who received the Ad26.COV2.S COVID-19 vaccine or a placebo. The CDR3 runs from the conserved cysteine through the conserved F or W. D genes are given only for firm matches. A row's size may be missing; if present it is once, few, many or a size class.

TRBJ1-6,.,TRBV7-9,few,TGTGCCAGCAGCTTTTCCCAGGTTAATTCACCCCTCCACTTT,CASSFSQVNSPLHF
TRBJ2-1,TRBD2,TRBV20-1,.,TGCAGTGCTAGTCGGGCTGGCGGGAGGGCCAGTGAGCAGTTCTTC,CSASRAGGRASEQFF
TRBJ1-1,.,TRBV5-1,.,TGCGCCAGCAGATTTGGTGTGGGGGCGGACGGCACTGAAGCTTTCTTT,CASRFGVGADGTEAFF
TRBJ2-7,.,TRBV21-1,.,TGTGCCAGCAGCAAAGCTAGGGCAGTCTACGAGCAGTACTTC,CASSKARAVYEQYF
TRBJ1-2,.,TRBV9,.,TGTGCCAGCAGCGTAGAATCCCAGTCTATTAACTATGGCTACACCTTC,CASSVESQSINYGYTF
TRBJ1-2,.,TRBV5-8,.,TGTGCCAGCAGCTTGCCACAGGGCATCTTCTATGGCTACACCTTC,CASSLPQGIFYGYTF
TRBJ2-7,.,TRBV10-2,.,TGCGCCAGCAGACCAGCGGGTGCCGACGAGCAGTACTTC,CASRPAGADEQYF
TRBJ2-7,.,TRBV5-6,.,TGTGCCAGCAGCTTAGGGGGGGACGAGCAGTACTTC,CASSLGGDEQYF
TRBJ2-7,.,TRBV7-8,.,TGTGCCAGCAGCTTTACAGACGGCTCCTACGAGCAGTACTTC,CASSFTDGSYEQYF
TRBJ1-4,TRBD1,TRBV7-2,.,TGTGCCAGCAGCCGGGACAGGGGTTATGAAAAACTGTTTTTT,CASSRDRGYEKLFF
TRBJ1-5,.,TRBV19,few,TGTGCCAGTGCGGATGGGGCAGGTTTGAATCAGCCCCAGCATTTT,CASADGAGLNQPQHF
TRBJ1-3,.,TRBV7-2,.,TGTGCCAGCAGCTTAAGCAGGGTGGTTGTTGGAAACACCATATATTTT,CASSLSRVVVGNTIYF
TRBJ2-1,.,TRBV5-1,.,TGCGCCAGCAGCTTTTCCGGGAGCTCCTACAATGAGCAGTTCTTC,CASSFSGSSYNEQFF
TRBJ1-2,.,TRBV14,.,TGTGCCAGCAGCCAAGACGTTTCCAGGGACTATGGCTACACCTTC,CASSQDVSRDYGYTF
TRBJ2-1,TRBD2,TRBV7-3,.,TGTGCCAGCAGCCTGACTAGCGGGGGATACAATGAGCAGTTCTTC,CASSLTSGGYNEQFF
TRBJ2-7,TRBD2,TRBV10-3,.,TGTGCCATCAGTGACAGCCCGGGGGGGCTACAGTACTTC,CAISDSPGGLQYF
TRBJ1-1,.,TRBV6-6,.,TGTGCCAGCACCGTAGAGCTCACAGGCACTGAAGCTTTCTTT,CASTVELTGTEAFF
TRBJ1-2,TRBD1,TRBV4-3,.,TGCGCCAGCGGGACAGGGGCCGGCTACACCTTC,CASGTGAGYTF
TRBJ2-7,.,TRBV5-1,.,TGCGCCAGCAGCTTGTATCCGGGGAGCTCCTACGAGCAGTACTTC,CASSLYPGSSYEQYF
TRBJ2-5,TRBD2,TRBV19,.,TGTGCCAGCCGACTAGCGGGAGCAGAGACCCAGTACTTC,CASRLAGAETQYF
TRBJ2-1,.,TRBV7-6,.,TGTGCCAGCAGCCGGGATAGCGGTAGGAATGAGCAGTTCTTC,CASSRDSGRNEQFF
TRBJ2-7,TRBD1,TRBV28,.,TGTGCCAGCTCATCCCCGGGACAGGGTCGCTACGAGCAGTACTTC,CASSSPGQGRYEQYF
TRBJ1-3,.,TRBV30,.,TGTGCCTGGAGTGAGGGAAGCTCTGGAAACACCATATATTTT,CAWSEGSSGNTIYF
TRBJ2-6,TRBD1,TRBV4-2,.,TGTGCCAGCAGCCAATGGGACAGGAGTGCCTCTGGGGCCAACGTCCTGACTTTC,CASSQWDRSASGANVLTF
TRBJ1-1,.,TRBV30,once,TGTGCCTGGAGTAGGAACAGCTTGAACACTGAAGCTTTCTTT,CAWSRNSLNTEAFF
TRBJ1-6,.,TRBV18,.,TGTGCCAGCTCACCTGGTATTGGGGCTTCACCCCTCCACTTT,CASSPGIGASPLHF
TRBJ2-1,TRBD2,TRBV29-1,.,TGCAGCGTTCCTCGCCCGGGGGGGGCCTGGGGCGATGAGCAGTTCTTC,CSVPRPGGAWGDEQFF
TRBJ1-1,TRBD1,TRBV4-2,few,TGTGCCAGCAGCCAAGATCTGGACAGGTACACTGAAGCTTTCTTT,CASSQDLDRYTEAFF
TRBJ1-6,TRBD1,TRBV19,.,TGTGCCAGTAGTACCCTTGACAGGGGCTATAATTCACCCCTCCACTTT,CASSTLDRGYNSPLHF
TRBJ2-5,TRBD1,TRBV27,once,TGTGCCAGCAGTTTAACAGGGGTGGAGACCCAGTACTTC,CASSLTGVETQYF
TRBJ2-3,TRBD2,TRBV29-1,.,TGCAGCATGTGGACTAGCGGGTCACGGGGCCCCCCAGATACGCAGTATTTT,CSMWTSGSRGPPDTQYF
TRBJ1-2,.,TRBV7-9,.,TGTGCCAGCAGCTTAGAACTCCGGCGGGGCGGCTACACCTTC,CASSLELRRGGYTF
TRBJ2-7,.,TRBV12-3/TRBV12-4,.,TGTGCCAGCAGTCCCCGGGAAGCTAGAGAGCAGTACTTC,CASSPREAREQYF
TRBJ1-1,TRBD1,TRBV29-1,.,TGCAGCGTGACCCCAATGACAGGGTTTGGCACTGAAGCTTTCTTT,CSVTPMTGFGTEAFF
TRBJ1-1,.,TRBV5-1,.,TGCGCCAGCAGCATAAATACAGGGACTGAAGCTTTCTTT,CASSINTGTEAFF
TRBJ1-4,.,TRBV3-1/TRBV3-2,.,TGTGCCAGCAGCCAAGCCACCTCCGGGACCGGGAATGAAAAACTGTTTTTT,CASSQATSGTGNEKLFF
TRBJ1-1,.,TRBV29-1,.,TGCAGCGCCCCCTTCTCGGGGGGCTTACGCACTGAAGCTTTCTTT,CSAPFSGGLRTEAFF
TRBJ1-6,TRBD1,TRBV7-2,few,TGTGCCAGCAGGCGGTCGACAGGGGGCGAGGTGTCACCCCTCCACTTT,CASRRSTGGEVSPLHF
TRBJ2-3,.,TRBV3-1/TRBV3-2,.,TGTGCCAGCAGCCAAGGATCCGGGACTCCCCCGTATTTT,CASSQGSGTPPYF
TRBJ1-6,TRBD1,TRBV6-2/TRBV6-3,.,TGTGCCAGCAGTTACTATCCGGGACAGGAGGGAAGCTCCTATAATTCACCCCTCCACTTT,CASSYYPGQEGSSYNSPLHF
TRBJ1-5,TRBD1,TRBV6-5,few,TGTGCCAGCAGGCGGGACAGAAAAAGCAATCAGCCCCAGCATTTT,CASRRDRKSNQPQHF
TRBJ1-1,TRBD1,TRBV4-1,.,TGCGCCAGCAGCCAGGGGGACAGCATGAACACTGAAGCTTTCTTT,CASSQGDSMNTEAFF
TRBJ2-5,TRBD2,TRBV29-1,.,TGCAGCGTCCGTCCGGCTAGCGGGGGAGAGACCCAGTACTTC,CSVRPASGGETQYF
TRBJ2-7,.,TRBV10-2,.,TGCGCCAGCAGTGAGTCGGTTCTGACCTACGAGCAGTACTTC,CASSESVLTYEQYF
TRBJ2-5,.,TRBV21-1,.,TGTGCCAGCAGCAAAAACTGCGTGAGGGGGCGAGAGACCCAGTACTTC,CASSKNCVRGRETQYF
TRBJ1-1,TRBD1,TRBV29-1,once,TGCAGCGTTGCCCTGGGACAGGGGGACACTGAAGCTTTCTTT,CSVALGQGDTEAFF
TRBJ2-1,TRBD1,TRBV19,.,TGTGCCAGTAGTATGACCAGGGGGAATGAGCAGTTCTTC,CASSMTRGNEQFF
TRBJ2-4,.,TRBV12-3/TRBV12-4,.,TGTGCCAGCAGTTTAGCTTGGAACATTCAGTACTTC,CASSLAWNIQYF